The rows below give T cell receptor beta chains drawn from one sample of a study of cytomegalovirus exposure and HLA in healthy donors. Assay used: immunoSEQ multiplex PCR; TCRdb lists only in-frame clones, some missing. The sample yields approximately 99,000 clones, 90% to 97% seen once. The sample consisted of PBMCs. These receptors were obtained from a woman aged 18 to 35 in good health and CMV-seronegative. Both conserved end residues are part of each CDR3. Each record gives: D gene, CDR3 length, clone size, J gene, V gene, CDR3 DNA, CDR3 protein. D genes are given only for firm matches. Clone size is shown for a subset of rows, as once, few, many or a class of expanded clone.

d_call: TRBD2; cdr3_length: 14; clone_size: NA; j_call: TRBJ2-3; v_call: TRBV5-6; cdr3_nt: TGTGCCAGCAGAGGGCGGGGGTCCACAGATACGCAGTATTTT; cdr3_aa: CASRGRGSTDTQYF
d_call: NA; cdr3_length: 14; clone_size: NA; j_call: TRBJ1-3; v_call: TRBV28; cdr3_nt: TGTGCCAGCAGTCCAGGAAGCTCTGGAAACACCATATATTTT; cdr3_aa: CASSPGSSGNTIYF
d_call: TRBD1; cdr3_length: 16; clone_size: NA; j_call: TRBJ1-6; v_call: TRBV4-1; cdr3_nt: TGCGCCAGCAGCCCTCGTGAACAGGGGCGGGATTCACCCCTCCACTTT; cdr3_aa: CASSPREQGRDSPLHF
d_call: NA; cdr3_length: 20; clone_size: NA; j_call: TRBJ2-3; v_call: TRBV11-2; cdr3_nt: TGTGCCAGCAGCTTAGATAAGGGCGCGGTCGCTCGGGATAGCACAGATACGCAGTATTTT; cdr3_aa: CASSLDKGAVARDSTDTQYF
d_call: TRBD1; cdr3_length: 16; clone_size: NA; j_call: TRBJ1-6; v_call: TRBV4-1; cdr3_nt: TGCGCCAGCACCAACCCCGGGGACAGCTATAATTCACCCCTCCACTTT; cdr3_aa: CASTNPGDSYNSPLHF
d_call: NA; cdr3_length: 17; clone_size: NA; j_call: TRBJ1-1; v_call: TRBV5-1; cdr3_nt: TGCGCCAGCAGCTTGTGGTTCCGGGACACCTCGAACACTGAAGCTTTCTTT; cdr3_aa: CASSLWFRDTSNTEAFF
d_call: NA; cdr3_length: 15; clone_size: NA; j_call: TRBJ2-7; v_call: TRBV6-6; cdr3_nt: TGTGCCAGCAGCGCCTTATACGCCTGGGGGGACGAGCAGTACTTC; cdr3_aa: CASSALYAWGDEQYF
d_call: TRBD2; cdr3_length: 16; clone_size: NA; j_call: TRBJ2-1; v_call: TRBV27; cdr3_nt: TGTGCCAGCAGTCTCCTAGCGGGGGGCTCCTACAATGAGCAGTTCTTC; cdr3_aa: CASSLLAGGSYNEQFF
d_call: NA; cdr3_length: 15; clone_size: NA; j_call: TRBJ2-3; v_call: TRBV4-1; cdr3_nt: TGCGCCAGCAGCCGAGCGGACAGTAACACAGATACGCAGTATTTT; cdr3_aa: CASSRADSNTDTQYF
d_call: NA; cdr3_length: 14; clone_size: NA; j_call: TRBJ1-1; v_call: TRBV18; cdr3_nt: TGTGCCAGCTCACCGGCGGGCAAGAACACTGAAGCTTTCTTT; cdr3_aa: CASSPAGKNTEAFF
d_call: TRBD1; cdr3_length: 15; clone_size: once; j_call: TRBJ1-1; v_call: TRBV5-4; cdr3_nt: TGTGCCAGCAGCTTGGTGGGACAGATGAACACTGAAGCTTTCTTT; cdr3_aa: CASSLVGQMNTEAFF
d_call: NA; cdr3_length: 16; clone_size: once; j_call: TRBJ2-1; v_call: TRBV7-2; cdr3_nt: TGTGCCAGCAGCTTAGGGTCCTGGAGCTCCTACAATGAGCAGTTCTTC; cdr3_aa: CASSLGSWSSYNEQFF
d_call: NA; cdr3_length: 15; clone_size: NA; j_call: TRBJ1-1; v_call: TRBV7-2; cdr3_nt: TGTGCCAGCACCGGAGCCGCGGGGGCCTACACTGAAGCTTTCTTT; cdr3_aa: CASTGAAGAYTEAFF
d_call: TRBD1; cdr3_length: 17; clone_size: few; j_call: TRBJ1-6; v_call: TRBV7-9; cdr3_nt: TGTGCCAGCAGCCGCGGACAGGGGCCTCAGTTTAATTCACCCCTCCACTTT; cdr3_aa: CASSRGQGPQFNSPLHF
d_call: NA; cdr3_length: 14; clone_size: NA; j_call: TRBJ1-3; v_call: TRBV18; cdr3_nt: TGTGCCAGCTCAAATGGCAACTCTGGAAACACCATATATTTT; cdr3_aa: CASSNGNSGNTIYF
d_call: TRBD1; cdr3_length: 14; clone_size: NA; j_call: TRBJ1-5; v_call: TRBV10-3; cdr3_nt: TGTGCCATCAGTCCAACAGGGGGGAATCAGCCCCAGCATTTT; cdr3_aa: CAISPTGGNQPQHF
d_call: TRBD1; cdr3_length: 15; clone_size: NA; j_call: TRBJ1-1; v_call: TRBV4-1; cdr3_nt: TGCGCCAGCAGCCAAGAAATCAGGGGGCCTCCCGGAGCTTTCTTT; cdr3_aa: CASSQEIRGPPGAFF
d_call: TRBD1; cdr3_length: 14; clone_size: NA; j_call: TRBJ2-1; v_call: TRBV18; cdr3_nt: TGTGCCAGCTCACCGACAGGGTTCTACAATGAGCAGTTCTTC; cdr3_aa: CASSPTGFYNEQFF
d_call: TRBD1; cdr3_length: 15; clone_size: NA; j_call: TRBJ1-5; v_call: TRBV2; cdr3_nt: TGTGCCAGCAGTCGGAATACAGGGGGGGATCAGCCCCAGCATTTT; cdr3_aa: CASSRNTGGDQPQHF
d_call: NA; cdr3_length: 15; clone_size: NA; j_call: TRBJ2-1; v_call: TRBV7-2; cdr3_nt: TGTGCCAGCAGCTCGGTCTCGAGCTCCTACAATGAGCAGTTCTTC; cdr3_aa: CASSSVSSSYNEQFF
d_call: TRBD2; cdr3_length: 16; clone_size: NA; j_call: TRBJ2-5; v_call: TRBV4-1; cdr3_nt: TGCGCCAGCAGCCAAAGACTAGCGGGGGGCGCGGAGACCCAGTACTTC; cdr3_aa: CASSQRLAGGAETQYF
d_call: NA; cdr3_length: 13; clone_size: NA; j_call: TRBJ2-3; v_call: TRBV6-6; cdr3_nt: TGTGCCAGCAGGGGCAGGGTGACAGATACGCAGTATTTT; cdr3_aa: CASRGRVTDTQYF
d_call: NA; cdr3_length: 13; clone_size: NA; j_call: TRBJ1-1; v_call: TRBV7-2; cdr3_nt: TGTGCCAGCAGCCCCCCCCAGAACACTGAAGCTTTCTTT; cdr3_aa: CASSPPQNTEAFF
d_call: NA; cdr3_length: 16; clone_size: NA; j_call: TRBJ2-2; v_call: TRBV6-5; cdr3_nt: TGTGCCAGCAGTTATCGGGGGGCTGGAAGCACCGGGGAGCTGTTTTTT; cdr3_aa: CASSYRGAGSTGELFF
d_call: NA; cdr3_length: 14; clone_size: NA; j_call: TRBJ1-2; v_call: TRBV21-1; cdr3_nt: TGTGCCAGCAGCAAGGACAGGGAAAACTATGGCTACACCTTC; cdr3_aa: CASSKDRENYGYTF
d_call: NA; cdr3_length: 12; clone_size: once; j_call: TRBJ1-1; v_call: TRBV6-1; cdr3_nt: TGTGCCAGCAGCAACAGGAACACTGAAGCTTTCTTT; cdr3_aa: CASSNRNTEAFF
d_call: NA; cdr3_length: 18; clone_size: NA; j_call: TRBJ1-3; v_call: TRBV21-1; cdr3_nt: TGTGCCAGCAGCAAAGGTGGGGTCAATAGGGGTCCCGGAAACACCATATATTTT; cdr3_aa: CASSKGGVNRGPGNTIYF
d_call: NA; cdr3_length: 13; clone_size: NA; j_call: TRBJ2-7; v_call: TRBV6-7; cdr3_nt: TGTGCCAGCAACCCGACAGAAGACTACGAGCAGTACTTC; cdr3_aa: CASNPTEDYEQYF
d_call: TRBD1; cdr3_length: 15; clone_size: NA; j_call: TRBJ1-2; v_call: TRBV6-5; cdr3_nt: TGTGCCAGCAGTCGACCCGGGACAGGGGGCAATGGCTACACCTTC; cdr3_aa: CASSRPGTGGNGYTF
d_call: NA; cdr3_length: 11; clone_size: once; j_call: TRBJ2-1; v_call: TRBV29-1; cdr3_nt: TGCAGCATCAGGGTCCTCAATGAGCAGTTCTTC; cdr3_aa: CSIRVLNEQFF
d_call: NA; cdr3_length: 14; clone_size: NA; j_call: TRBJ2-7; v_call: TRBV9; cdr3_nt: TGTGCCAGCAGCGGCTCGCAGGGGACCTACGAGCAGTACTTC; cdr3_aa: CASSGSQGTYEQYF
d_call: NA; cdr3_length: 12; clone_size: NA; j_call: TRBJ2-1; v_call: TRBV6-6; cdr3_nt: TGTGCCAGCAGTTCCCTCGACAATGAGCAGTTCTTC; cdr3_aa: CASSSLDNEQFF
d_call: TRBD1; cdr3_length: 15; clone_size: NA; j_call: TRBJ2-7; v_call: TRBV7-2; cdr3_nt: TGTGCCAGCAGCCGTAATCCGGGACAGGGTTACGAGCAGTACTTC; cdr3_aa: CASSRNPGQGYEQYF
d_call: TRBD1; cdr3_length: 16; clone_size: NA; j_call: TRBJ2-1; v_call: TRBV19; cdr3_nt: TGTGCCAGTAGTATAGGGGTAGCAGGGGGTGGCGATGAGCAGTTCTTC; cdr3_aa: CASSIGVAGGGDEQFF
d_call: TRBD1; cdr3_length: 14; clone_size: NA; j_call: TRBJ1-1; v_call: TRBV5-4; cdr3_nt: TGTGCCAGCAGCCGACAGGGGTCTAACACTGAAGCTTTCTTT; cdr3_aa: CASSRQGSNTEAFF
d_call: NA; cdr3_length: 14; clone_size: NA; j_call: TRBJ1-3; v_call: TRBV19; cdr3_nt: TGTGCCAGTAGTACTGGGAGACTCCGGAACACCATATATTTT; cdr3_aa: CASSTGRLRNTIYF
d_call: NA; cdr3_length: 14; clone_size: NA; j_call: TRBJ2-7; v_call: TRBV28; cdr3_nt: TGTGCCAGCAGTTCCCCGGGACAATACTACGAGCAGTACTTC; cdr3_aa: CASSSPGQYYEQYF
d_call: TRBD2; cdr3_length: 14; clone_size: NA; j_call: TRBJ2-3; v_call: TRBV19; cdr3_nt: TGTGCCACGGGACTAGCGGGGAACACAGATACGCAGTATTTT; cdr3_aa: CATGLAGNTDTQYF
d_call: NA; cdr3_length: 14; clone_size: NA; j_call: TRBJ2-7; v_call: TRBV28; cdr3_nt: TGTGCCAGCAGTTCCACAGGTGGATCCCGGGAGCAGTACTTC; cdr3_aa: CASSSTGGSREQYF
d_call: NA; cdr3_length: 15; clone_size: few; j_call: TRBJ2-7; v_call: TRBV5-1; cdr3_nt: TGCGCCAGCAGCCACCGTCCCCGGGGTACCTACGAGCAGTACTTC; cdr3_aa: CASSHRPRGTYEQYF
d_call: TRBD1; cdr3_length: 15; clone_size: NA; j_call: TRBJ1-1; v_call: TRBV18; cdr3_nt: TGTGCCAGCTCACTACCCCGACAGGGAAGGACTGAAGCTTTCTTT; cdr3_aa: CASSLPRQGRTEAFF
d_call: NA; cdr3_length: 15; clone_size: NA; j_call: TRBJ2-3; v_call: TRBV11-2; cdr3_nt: TGTGCCAGCAGCTTAGGTTTTGTGGGCGCAGATACGCAGTATTTT; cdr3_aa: CASSLGFVGADTQYF
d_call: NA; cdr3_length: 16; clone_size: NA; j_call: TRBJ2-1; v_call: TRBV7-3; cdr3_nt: TGTGCCAGCAGCCCCCCTAGCGCGAGTTCTTACAATGAGCAGTTCTTC; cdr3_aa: CASSPPSASSYNEQFF
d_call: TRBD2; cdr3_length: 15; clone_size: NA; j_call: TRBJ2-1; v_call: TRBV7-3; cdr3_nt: TGTGCCAGCAGCTTCACAGCGGGGGGGATCAATGAGCAGTTCTTC; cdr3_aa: CASSFTAGGINEQFF
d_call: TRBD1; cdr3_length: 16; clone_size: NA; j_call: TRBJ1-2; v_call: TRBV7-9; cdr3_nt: TGTGCCAGCAGCCCTGTACAGGGGACGACTAACTATGGCTACACCTTC; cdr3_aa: CASSPVQGTTNYGYTF
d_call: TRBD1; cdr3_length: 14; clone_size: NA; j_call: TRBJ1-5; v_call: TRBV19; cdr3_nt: TGTGCCAGTAGTCCGACAGGGTCCAATCAGCCCCAGCATTTT; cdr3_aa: CASSPTGSNQPQHF
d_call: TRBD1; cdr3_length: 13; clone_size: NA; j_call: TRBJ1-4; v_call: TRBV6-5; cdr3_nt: TGTGCCACCGGGGACAGGGTTAATGAAAAACTGTTTTTT; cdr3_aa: CATGDRVNEKLFF
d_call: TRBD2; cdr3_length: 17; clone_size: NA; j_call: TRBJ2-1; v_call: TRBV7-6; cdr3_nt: TGTGCCAGCAGCCCCGGGACTAGAGGTACGGGGTACAATGAGCAGTTCTTC; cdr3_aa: CASSPGTRGTGYNEQFF
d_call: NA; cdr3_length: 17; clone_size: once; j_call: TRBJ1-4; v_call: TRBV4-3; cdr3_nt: TGCGCCAGCAGCCAAGGATCATGGACCGGGAGAGATGAAAAACTGTTTTTT; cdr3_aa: CASSQGSWTGRDEKLFF
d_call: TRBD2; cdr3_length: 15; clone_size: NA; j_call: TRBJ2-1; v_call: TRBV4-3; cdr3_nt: TGCGCCAGCGGCCGGGGGGGGCGATGGATGAATGAGCAGTTCTTC; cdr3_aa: CASGRGGRWMNEQFF
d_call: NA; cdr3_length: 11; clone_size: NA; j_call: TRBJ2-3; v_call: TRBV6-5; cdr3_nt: TGTGCCAGCAGTTATGGAGCGTTGCAGTATTTT; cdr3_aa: CASSYGALQYF
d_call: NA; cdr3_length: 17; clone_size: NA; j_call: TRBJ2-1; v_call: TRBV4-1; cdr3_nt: TGCGCCAGCAGCCAAGATCGTTCGGCGGGGGCATACAATGAGCAGTTCTTC; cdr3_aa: CASSQDRSAGAYNEQFF
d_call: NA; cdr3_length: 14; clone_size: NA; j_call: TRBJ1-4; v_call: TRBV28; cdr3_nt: TGTGCCAGCAGTTTAAACGGAGGGGATGAAAAACTGTTTTTT; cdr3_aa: CASSLNGGDEKLFF
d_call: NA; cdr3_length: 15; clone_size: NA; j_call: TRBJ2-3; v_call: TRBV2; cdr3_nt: TGTGCCAGCGGTAAAACAGGGTCTAGCACAGATACGCAGTATTTT; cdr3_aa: CASGKTGSSTDTQYF